This T cell receptor beta chain was retrieved from a study of T cell repertoires in cytomegalovirus infection (dated by TCRdb to about 2019). Describing the broader study: The peptide stimulations were aimed at well-studied HLA-B-restricted epitopes as well as recently identified HLA-C-restricted CMV epitopes, whose presentation resists viral immunomodulation. Donor HLA type was relevant to the analysis, as public TCR beta signatures indicated carriage of CMV infection together with the matching HLA type. What the study reported, not specific to this receptor: The ex vivo response was dominated by HLA-C-restricted CMV-specific TCR beta clonotypes, which also provided the single most frequent clonotype in two of eight donors. Cumulative frequency of public TCR beta family members discriminated carriers of CMV infection plus the relevant HLA type in this cohort and an independent roughly 330-donor cohort.

This clonotype was detected ten times or more. The antigen it recognizes is unknown. No base quality values were provided; no much bigger clone lies one nucleotide off. The sample's treatment or condition, from its label and the paper: in vitro stimulation with specific CMV peptide epitopes to enrich CMV-specific T cells. Sequencing was performed on an Illumina HiSeq 1500. TCRdb trimmed the raw reads at Q25, called clones with MiXCR and kept productive beta chains. Records with the same CDR3 protein are collapsed into one entry carrying the most frequent genes and DNA. This sample has roughly 730,000 distinct CDR3 sequences in its table, and around 32% of those were observed once. The top ten hold roughly 20% of the sample. Sequenced here: cultured PBMCs, sampled from culture after CMV antigen stimulation. This TCR came from a human donor in good health (CMV status not recorded). Some clones in this sample may be carry-over from other donors' samples.

The nucleotide sequence is TGTGCCAGCAGCTCACGGACAGGGTTGAGGAGCAATCAGCCCCAGCATTTT. This gives the protein CASSSRTGLRSNQPQHF. The rearrangement joined TRBV7-8 to TRBJ1-5; TRBD1 aligns with 8 central bases. Ends trimmed: V by 4 bases, J by 1 base; bases unmatched to a gene: 9. The CDR3, cysteine through phenylalanine, is 17 amino acids long. The entry retains the CDR3 DNA only, 51 bases that are in frame from base 1. CDR1 SGHVS and CDR2 FQNEAQ are derived from the germline V gene.